This T cell receptor beta chain was sequenced during a study of blood T cell repertoires in COVID-19. Libraries were prepared by immunoSEQ multiplex PCR; TCRdb keeps only in-frame clonotypes and omits some of them. The sample yields about 150,000 clones, over 70% seen once. Per germline, CDR1 SGHAT and CDR2 FQNNGV. The CDR3 is 16 amino acids. Trimming removed 0 bases at V and 4 bases at J, with 10 bases between. This clone was seen just once. The rearrangement joins TRBV11-2 to TRBJ1-6, with D possibly TRBD1 on 5 matching bases. The material sequenced was peripheral blood. The source is a man in his fifties or sixties who had recovered from COVID-19. The DNA of the CDR3 is TGTGCCAGCAGCTTAGACGGCCAGGGTTATAATTCACCCCTCCACTTT. It specifies CASSLDGQGYNSPLHF.